The TCR beta chain described here comes from a study of CD8 T cells in Susac syndrome. General observations from the study: An acknowledgment was made by the study that its TCR sequencing and HLA analysis involved relatively few individuals.

cDNA came from 0.5 to 1 ug RNA primed by random hexamers. The authors amplified TCR beta CDR3 across 54 Vbeta and 13 Jbeta using immunoSEQ multiplex PCR. TCRdb itself ran the immunoSEQ multiplex PCR reads through MiXCR, one entry per CDR3 protein. The table has approximately 270,000 distinct CDR3 sequences, around 95% seen once; the top ten hold around 0.07%. Per the germline V gene, CDR1 is SQVTM and CDR2 is ANQGSEA. The length of the CDR3 is 18 residues. V trimming: 7 bases; J trimming: 0 bases; junction bases outside the gene matches: 15. With respect to this clonotype: Its antigen is not identified.

The study sequenced TCR beta in blood CD8+ and CD4+ T cells. TEMRA cells underwent FACS enrichment and CD8+ and CD4+ T cells underwent negative isolation. The specimen was CD4+ T cells from PBMCs. The clonotype comes from a human donor with multiple sclerosis. V and J are TRBV29-1 and TRBJ1-4; 9 bases map to TRBD1. In DNA form, the CDR3 reads TGCAGCGCGCGAGGCAGGGGACAGGGAATATCAACTAATGAAAAACTGTTTTTT. Protein: CSARGRGQGISTNEKLFF.